What follows describes a single TCR beta chain. This clone has more than one count but fewer than ten. There is no known antigen for this receptor. No much larger clone is present one base from it, and per-base qualities are unavailable. Library method: the immunoSEQ multiplex PCR assay. A mixture of 60 forward primers for TCR Vbeta segments and 13 reverse primers for TCR Jbeta segments was used in the multiplex PCR. A multiplex PCR assay on genomic DNA amplified the CDR3 region of rearranged TCR beta genes. The amplified TCR beta libraries were sequenced on the Illumina HiSeq System as 87-base-pair reads. In the original analysis: In a later analysis, some 80 million unique TCR beta chains were counted across the 500 to 700 repertoires, and roughly 10 million of these chains were shared by at least two donors. A nearest-neighbor algorithm error-corrected the raw reads and collapsed the reads into unique sequences, merging closely related sequences to remove PCR and sequencing errors. CDR3 sequences were aligned to IMGT reference sequences to assign V, D and J gene segments. For a sequence to be retained, a match of at least six nucleotides was required to both a V gene segment and a J gene segment. A rearrangement was called productive if the CDR3 had no stop codons and remained in frame with V and J, and every other rearrangement was called non-productive. CDR3 was defined according to IMGT convention as the region running from the second conserved V-encoded cysteine to the conserved J-encoded phenylalanine. In an earlier analysis of some 550 of the donors, sequences lacking an unambiguous match to a single V gene segment were excluded. In an earlier analysis of 587 of the donors, a V segment was called functional when productive rearrangements were above 56.7%, and segregating when the standard deviation between donors exceeded 5%. A statistical classification framework was built to diagnose cytomegalovirus status from the catalog of TCR beta chain sequences. V and J gene assignment, in a later analysis, came from comparing TCR nucleotide sequences with IMGT/GENE-DB human TR gene sequences. The TCRdist pipeline was used in a later analysis to assign CDR3 sequences and most-parsimonious VDJ recombination scenarios. In a later analysis, every TCR beta chain was defined by the combination of its CDR3 amino acid sequence and its V-gene family, and reads without a unique V-gene family were dropped. To address suspected cross-contamination and a sequencing artifact, a later analysis removed 550 to 750 highly shared, low-generation-probability nucleotide sequences. A later analysis calculated a clonal expansion index for each public chain from normalized within-repertoire ranks of inferred template counts. Generation probabilities in a later analysis came from a VDJ recombination model fitted to out-of-frame rearrangements, and those results were checked against IGoR. A later analysis scored TCR-TCR, TCR-HLA and TCR-CMV co-occurrence with hypergeometric tests, applying a repertoire-size bias correction to TCR pairs. A later analysis estimated false discovery rates by permuting HLA or CMV assignments 20 times. In a later analysis, co-occurring TCRs were grouped with DBSCAN, and TCRdist sequence similarity was added when clustering was performed within HLA-allele-positive subsets. Repertoires with fewer than 30,000 or more than 120,000 public chains, plus five repertoires with anomalous nucleotide sharing, were excluded from co-occurrence clustering. TCRdb mirrors the immuneACCESS table, restricted to in-frame sequences. Some clones are absent from its copies; in checked studies, under half trace to an unresolved V gene, and the reason for the others is unknown. The V and J calls and the clone size are those of that table, but D and trimming were determined from the DNA. The sample includes 82,000 or so clones, with over 9% observed a single time. The ten biggest clones cover roughly a quarter of the sample.

This record comes from a study of cytomegalovirus exposure and HLA in healthy donors (dated by TCRdb to the late 2010s). Describing the broader study: An earlier analysis of 587 of the donors reported approximately 300 Gb of sequence data and around 100 million unique TCR beta sequences obtained from some 200 million T cells. Among the approximately 400 genotyped donors, under 90% belonged to the genetic ancestry cluster associated with self-reported Caucasian donors. A later analysis re-examined previously published TCR beta repertoires from several hundred donors and added high-resolution HLA genotyping to investigate patterns of TCR occurrence. Both class I and class II loci were covered by HLA typing, at four-digit resolution. Every discovery cohort repertoire had been produced on one sequencing platform. The study combined high-throughput TCR immunosequencing, statistical association of individual TCRs with disease status, and machine learning to predict cytomegalovirus infection status. Rather than using new phenotypic data, the later analysis identified candidate immune exposures from TCR beta sequences and from how often those sequences occurred across donors. Across around 400 genotyped donors of the cohort, an average of about 250,000 unique TCR beta nucleotide sequences per donor were sequenced, and 15% to 20% of those sequences were non-productive. An early release covering 550 to 650 HLA-typed donors comprised 250 to 350 gigabases of sequencing data and 85 million to 100 million unique TCR sequences. The study aimed to test whether cataloging public T cell receptors could reveal signatures of past pathogen exposure. A handful of DR-DQ haplotypes were treated as single units for association and clustering because of strong linkage in the cohort. Donor age, sex, ethnicity and CMV serostatus were compiled alongside the repertoire data. An earlier analysis of several hundred of the donors used high-throughput TCR beta sequencing to judge whether each TCR beta V gene segment behaved as functional or pseudogenic. The number of donors typed differed by locus, with 629-630 for A, B, C, DRB1 and DQB1, approximately 500 for DQA1, about 610 for DPA1, and approximately 470 for DPB1. In addition to the first cohort of around 670 subjects, a separate validation cohort of over 90 different subjects was used. The study used immunosequencing to profile the T cell repertoires of 670 or so subjects and linked those repertoires to cytomegalovirus serostatus. Genome-wide SNP genotypes for about 65% of the 666 donors were used in a later genetic analysis, which treated that subset as a discovery cohort. Overall results and qualifications from the work: In a later analysis, TCR association rates were found to vary across HLA loci, with the most associated TCRs seen for DRB1 alleles and the fewest for HLA-C alleles. Cytomegalovirus status was reported to be diagnosed by the classifier with high specificity and sensitivity in both the original and validation cohorts. In an earlier analysis of approximately 590 of the donors, most TCR beta V segments appeared in productive rearrangements about 90% or about 30% of the time, broadly matching IMGT annotations. While some public TCRs were present in many individuals, most TCR sequences turned up only very rarely across donors. Because HLA typing was unavailable for some donors at each locus, only the typed subset was used in association tests. Linkage disequilibrium might explain the correlated functional status among segregating V segments, but an unknown experimental factor could not be ruled out. Immune exposure information for the cohort was limited to CMV serostatus. According to a later genetic analysis, donors in an Asian-associated ancestry cluster had fewer N-insertions in productive TCRs than the approximately 670-donor mean. In the study, around 150 TCR beta chains were listed as associated with cytomegalovirus. A further reported finding was that TCR beta sequences accurately predicted the HLA-A and HLA-B alleles for most subjects in the first cohort. In a later genetic analysis, a missense DCLRE1C variant was associated with V-gene and J-gene trimming of TCR beta chains, and the association was replicated in an independent cohort. Roughly uniform sequencing depth across donors was assumed in presence/absence analyses, although this assumption may not hold. In this cohort, only TCR beta chains were sequenced, and detectable features were limited by the absence of alpha or paired-chain data. According to a later analysis, most CMV-associated TCR beta chains appeared to be HLA-restricted, and the HLA associations seemed to be driven largely by CMV exposure. In vitro tests confirmed that a few of the cytomegalovirus-associated TCR beta chains recognize cytomegalovirus antigens. It was suggested by the authors that the approach could potentially be generalized to other disease states and immunological phenotypes. Because counts were too low, about 18 rarely observed V segments, including chromosome 9 orphons, were excluded from the earlier analysis of about 500 of the donors. When HLA alleles, especially DR and DQ, strongly co-occurred, attributing TCR associations to individual alleles was difficult. A later analysis reported that several top co-occurrence clusters appeared linked to parvovirus B19, influenza, CMV and Epstein-Barr virus. A later analysis found that HLA-associated TCR beta chains were more clonally expanded and had lower generation probabilities than equally common non-associated chains. A cluster of highly shared sequence variants was judged likely to be a technical artifact of the sequencing pipeline. Some IMGT-functional V segments, including TRBV6-2 and TRBV6-3, could not be told apart with the 87-base-pair reads, so those segments were excluded. At a false discovery rate of 0.05, a later analysis linked some 17,000 TCR beta sequences to specific HLA alleles.

The cohort consisted of approximately 670 healthy bone marrow donors. At the time of sampling, every cohort member was nominally healthy, though immune exposures that went unrecorded were likely present. The donor was CMV seropositive and was included in the group of some 290 seropositive cohort members. Every donor gave a peripheral blood sample, and the peripheral blood mononuclear cells from that sample were used for TCR beta sequencing. The Qiagen DNeasy Blood Extraction Kit was used to extract genomic DNA from the blood cell samples. The CDR3 covers 15 residues, taking in both the cysteine and the phenylalanine. Just the 45-base CDR3 DNA is kept, in frame starting at base 1. V loses 5 bases at its end and J loses 0 bases; junction bases beyond the gene matches: 3. CDR1 and CDR2 (WSHSY, SAAADI) derive from the germline V gene.

The sample consisted of PBMCs. The sequence joins TRBV10-2 to TRBJ2-1; 8 middle bases align to TRBD2. This clonotype originated in a man aged 55 to 69 in good health and CMV-seropositive. The CDR3 in this case is CASSLAGSSYNEQFF. The nucleotide sequence reads TGCGCCAGCAGTTTAGCGGGGAGCTCCTACAATGAGCAGTTCTTC.